These 4 T cell receptor beta chains were all obtained from the same sample, sequenced in a study of T cells expressing NK-cell markers (dated by TCRdb to the early 2020s). The method was 5' RACE. Sequencing took place on an Illumina HiSeq 2000. TCRdb reprocessed the raw reads; every CDR3 protein sequence is a single record, and DNA is not supplied. The sample's clone listing holds 300,000 to 500,000 distinct CDR3 sequences. The biggest ten clones account for roughly a tenth of the sample. The sample taken for sequencing was blood T cells: a sorted CD56 or NKG2C T cell subset, CD4+ or CD8+ T cells, or bulk PBMC T cells (not recorded which). The receptors come from a woman aged 50 to 60 in good health. Donor details come from another sample of the same person, matched by shared clones.

The chain joins TRBV12-3 or TRBV12-4 to TRBJ2-1; as DNA is missing, the TRBD2 call by TCRdb cannot be tested. The CDR3 runs 16 residues. CDR3 sequence: CASRWGTSGRANEQFF.

The chain links TRBV20-1 to TRBJ2-7; TCRdb's D call, TRBD2, is unchecked because there is no DNA. Germline-derived CDR1 and CDR2 are DFQATT and SNEGSKA (reference sequence). The CDR3 length is 14 residues. CDR3 amino acids: CSALPPGKFYEQYF.

This chain uses TRBV4-1 with TRBJ2-3; there is no DNA to check the TCRdb D call of TRBD1. Germline-derived CDR1 and CDR2 are MGHRA and YSYEKL. This CDR3 region has 16 residues. This chain's CDR3 is CASSQESGGLMDTQYF.

This chain connects TRBV24-1 to TRBJ2-1; the D call of TRBD2 rests on TCRdb alone, since no DNA is present to check it. The CDR3 is made up of 17 amino acids. The germline gives CDR1 KGHDR, CDR2 SFDVKD. The CDR3 loop reads CATSDLGAGVSYNEQFF.